Here is one T cell receptor (beta chain) with its context. Assay: immunoSEQ multiplex PCR; the TCRdb copy retains only in-frame clones and omits some. The sample contains more than 70,000 clones, roughly 93% of which appear only once. This sample is drawn from a study of T cell changes during pregnancy in multiple sclerosis. Trimming removed 1 base from V and 4 bases from J, with 12 bases in between. The germline V gene has CDR1 SGHTA and CDR2 FQGNSA. The CDR3 totals 15 residues. The receptor was isolated from a female donor with multiple sclerosis, enrolled in a pregnancy study. The input for sequencing was peripheral blood, taken in the second trimester of pregnancy. The chain employs TRBV7-2 and TRBJ2-3; TRBD2 is a possible D gene (6 bases). CDR3 region: CASSLGSASADTQYF. DNA for the CDR3: TGTGCCAGCAGCTTAGGGTCTGCTAGCGCAGATACGCAGTATTTT.